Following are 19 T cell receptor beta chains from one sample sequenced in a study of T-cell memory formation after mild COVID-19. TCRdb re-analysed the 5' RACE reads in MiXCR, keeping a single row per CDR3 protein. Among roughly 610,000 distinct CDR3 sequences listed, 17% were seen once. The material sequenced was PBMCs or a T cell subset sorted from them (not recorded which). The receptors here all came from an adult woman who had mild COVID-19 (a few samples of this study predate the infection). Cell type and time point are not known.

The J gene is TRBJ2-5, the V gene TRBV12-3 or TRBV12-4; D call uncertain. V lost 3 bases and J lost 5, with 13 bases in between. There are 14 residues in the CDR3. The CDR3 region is CASSFKVGGETQYF. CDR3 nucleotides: TGTGCCAGCAGTTTTAAGGTGGGCGGCGAGACCCAGTACTTC.

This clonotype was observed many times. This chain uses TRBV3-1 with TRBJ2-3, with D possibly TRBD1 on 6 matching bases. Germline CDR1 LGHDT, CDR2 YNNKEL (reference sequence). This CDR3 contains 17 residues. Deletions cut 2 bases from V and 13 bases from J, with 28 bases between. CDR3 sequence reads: CASSQQDSGPKGHLEYF. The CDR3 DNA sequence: TGTGCCAGCAGCCAACAGGACAGCGGACCTAAGGGACACCTGGAGTATTTT.

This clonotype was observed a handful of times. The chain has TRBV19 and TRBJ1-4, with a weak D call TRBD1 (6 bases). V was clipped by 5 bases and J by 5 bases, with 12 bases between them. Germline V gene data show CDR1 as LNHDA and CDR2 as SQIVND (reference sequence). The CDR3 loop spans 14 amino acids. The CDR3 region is CASSLRGSNEKLFF. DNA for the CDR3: TGTGCCAGTAGTCTGAGGGGGAGCAATGAAAAACTGTTTTTT. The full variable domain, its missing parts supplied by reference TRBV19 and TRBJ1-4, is DGGITQSPKYLFRKEGQNVTLSCEQNLNHDAMYWYRQDPGQGLRLIYYSQIVNDFQKGDIAEGYSVSREKKESFPLTVTSAQKNPTAFYLCASSLRGSNEKLFFGSGTQLSVL.

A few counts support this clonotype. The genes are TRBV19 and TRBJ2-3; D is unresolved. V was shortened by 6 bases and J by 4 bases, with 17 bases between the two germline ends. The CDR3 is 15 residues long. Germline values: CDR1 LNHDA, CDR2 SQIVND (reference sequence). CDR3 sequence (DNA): TGTGCCAGTAGCAGAAGACCCCGCACAGCAGATACGCAGTATTTT. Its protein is CASSRRPRTADTQYF.

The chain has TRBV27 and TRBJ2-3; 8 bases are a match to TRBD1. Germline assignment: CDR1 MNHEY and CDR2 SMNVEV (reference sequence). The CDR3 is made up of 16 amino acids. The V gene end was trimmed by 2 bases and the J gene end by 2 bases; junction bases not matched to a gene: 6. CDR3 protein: CASSLRPGGNTDTQYF. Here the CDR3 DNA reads TGTGCCAGCAGTTTAAGGCCAGGGGGCAACACAGATACGCAGTATTTT.

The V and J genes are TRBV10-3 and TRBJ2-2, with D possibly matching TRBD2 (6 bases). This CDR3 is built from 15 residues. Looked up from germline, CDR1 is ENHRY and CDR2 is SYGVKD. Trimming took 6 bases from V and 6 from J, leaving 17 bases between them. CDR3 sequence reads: CAISETGTGAGELFF. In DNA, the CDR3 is TGTGCCATCAGCGAGACCGGGACGGGGGCCGGGGAGCTGTTTTTT.

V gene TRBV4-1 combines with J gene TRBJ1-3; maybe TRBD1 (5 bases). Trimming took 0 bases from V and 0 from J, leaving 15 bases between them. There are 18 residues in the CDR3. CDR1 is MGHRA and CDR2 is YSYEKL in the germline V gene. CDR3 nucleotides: TGCGCCAGCAGCCAAGAATGGGGCAGAAAGTACTCTGGAAACACCATATATTTT. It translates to CASSQEWGRKYSGNTIYF.

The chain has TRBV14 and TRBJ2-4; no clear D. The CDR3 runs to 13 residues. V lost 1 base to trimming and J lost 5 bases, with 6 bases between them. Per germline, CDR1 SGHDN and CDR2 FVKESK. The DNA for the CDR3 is TGTGCCAGCAGCCAAGGGGTAGAAAACATTCAGTACTTC. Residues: CASSQGVENIQYF.

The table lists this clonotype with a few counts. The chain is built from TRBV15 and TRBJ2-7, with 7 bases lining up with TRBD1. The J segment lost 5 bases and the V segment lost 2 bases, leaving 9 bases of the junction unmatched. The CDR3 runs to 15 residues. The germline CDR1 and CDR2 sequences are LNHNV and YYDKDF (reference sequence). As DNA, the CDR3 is TGTGCCACCAGCAGACTCAGGGGGTTGAGCGACGAGCAGTACTTC. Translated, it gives CATSRLRGLSDEQYF.

The CDR3 DNA sequence: TGTGCCAGCAGCCAAAGCGCGAGGGAGATTGGTGGCTACACCTTC. Translation gives CASSQSAREIGGYTF. The chain couples TRBV4-2 to TRBJ1-2, with D unclear. This CDR3 comprises 15 residues. Trimming removed 2 bases from V and 7 bases from J, with 17 bases in between. Germline CDR1 reads LGHNA; CDR2 reads YNFKEQ.

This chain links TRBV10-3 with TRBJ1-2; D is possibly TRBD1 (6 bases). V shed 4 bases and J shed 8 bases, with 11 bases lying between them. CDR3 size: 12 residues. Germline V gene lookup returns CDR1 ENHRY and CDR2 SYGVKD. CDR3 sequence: CAISGQEGGYTF. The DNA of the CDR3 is TGTGCCATCAGTGGACAGGAGGGCGGCTACACCTTC.

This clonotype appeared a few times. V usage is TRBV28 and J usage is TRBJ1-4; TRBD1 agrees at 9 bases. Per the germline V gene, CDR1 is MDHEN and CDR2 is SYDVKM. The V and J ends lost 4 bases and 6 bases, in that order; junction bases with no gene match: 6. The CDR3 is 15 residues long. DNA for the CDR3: TGTGCCAGCAGTTACCCGGGACAGGGAGATGAAAAACTGTTTTTT. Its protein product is CASSYPGQGDEKLFF.

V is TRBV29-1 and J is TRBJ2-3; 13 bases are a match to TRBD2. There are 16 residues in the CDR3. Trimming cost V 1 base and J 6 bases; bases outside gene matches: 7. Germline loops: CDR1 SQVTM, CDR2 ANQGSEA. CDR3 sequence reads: CSVEGTSGSPSDTQYF. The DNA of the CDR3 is TGCAGCGTTGAAGGGACTAGCGGGAGTCCCTCCGATACGCAGTATTTT.

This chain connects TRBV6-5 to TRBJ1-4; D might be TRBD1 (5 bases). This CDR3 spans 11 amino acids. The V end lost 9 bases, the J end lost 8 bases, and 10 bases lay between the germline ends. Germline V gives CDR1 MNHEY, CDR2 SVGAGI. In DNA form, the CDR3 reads TGTGCCAGTGGGACGGAAGAAAAACTGTTTTTT. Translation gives CASGTEEKLFF.

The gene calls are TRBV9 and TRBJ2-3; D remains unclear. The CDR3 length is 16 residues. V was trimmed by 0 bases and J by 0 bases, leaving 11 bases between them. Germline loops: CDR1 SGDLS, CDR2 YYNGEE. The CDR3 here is CASSVASGVSTDTQYF. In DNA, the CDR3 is TGTGCCAGCAGCGTAGCTAGTGGGGTTAGCACAGATACGCAGTATTTT.

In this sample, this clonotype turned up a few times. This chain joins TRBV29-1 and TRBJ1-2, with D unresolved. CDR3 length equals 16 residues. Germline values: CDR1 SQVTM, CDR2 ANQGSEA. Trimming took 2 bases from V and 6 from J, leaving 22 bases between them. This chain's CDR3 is CSVEWPSSTIVHGYTF. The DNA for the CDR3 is TGCAGCGTTGAATGGCCGTCCTCGACCATAGTCCATGGCTACACCTTC.

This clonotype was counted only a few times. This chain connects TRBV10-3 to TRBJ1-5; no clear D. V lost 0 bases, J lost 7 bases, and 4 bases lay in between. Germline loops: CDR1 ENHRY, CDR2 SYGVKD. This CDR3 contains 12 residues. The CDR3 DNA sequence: TGTGCCATCAGTGAGTCAGCCCAGCCCCAGCATTTT. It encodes CAISESAQPQHF.

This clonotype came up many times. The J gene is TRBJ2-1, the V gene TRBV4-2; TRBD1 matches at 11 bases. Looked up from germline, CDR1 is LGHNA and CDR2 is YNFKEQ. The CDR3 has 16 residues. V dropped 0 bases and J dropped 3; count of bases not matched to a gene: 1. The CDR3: CASSQDGTGGYNEQFF. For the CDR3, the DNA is TGTGCCAGCAGCCAAGATGGGACAGGGGGCTACAATGAGCAGTTCTTC.

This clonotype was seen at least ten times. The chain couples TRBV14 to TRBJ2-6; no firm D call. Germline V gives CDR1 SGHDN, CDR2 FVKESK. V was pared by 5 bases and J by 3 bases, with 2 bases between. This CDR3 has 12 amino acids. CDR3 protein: CASSGGANVLTF. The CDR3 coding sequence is TGTGCCAGCAGCGGTGGGGCCAACGTCCTGACTTTC.